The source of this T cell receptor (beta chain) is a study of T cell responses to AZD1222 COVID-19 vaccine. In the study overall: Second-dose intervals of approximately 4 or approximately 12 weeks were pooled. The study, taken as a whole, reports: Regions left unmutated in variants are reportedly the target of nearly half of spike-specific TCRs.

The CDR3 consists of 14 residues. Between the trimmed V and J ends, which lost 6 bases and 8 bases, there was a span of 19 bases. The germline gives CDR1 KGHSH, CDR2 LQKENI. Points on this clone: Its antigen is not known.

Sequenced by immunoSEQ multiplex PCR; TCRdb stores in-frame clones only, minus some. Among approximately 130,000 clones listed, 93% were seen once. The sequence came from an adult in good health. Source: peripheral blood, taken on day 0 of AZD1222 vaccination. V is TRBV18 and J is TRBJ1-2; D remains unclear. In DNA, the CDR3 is TGTGCCAGCTCCAACGGGAGACTGGATGAGGGCTACACCTTC. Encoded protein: CASSNGRLDEGYTF.